This T cell receptor (beta chain) was captured in a study of cytomegalovirus exposure and HLA in healthy donors. Study-level background: It was reported in a later analysis that the approximately 120 validation repertoires used the same platform as the roughly 640 first-cohort repertoires. General study findings and limits: In the roughly 130 validation repertoires, a later analysis found that first-cohort TCR clusters tended to co-occur.

The protocol was immunoSEQ multiplex PCR, while the TCRdb copy is restricted to in-frame clones and leaves out a portion. This sample has 260,000 or so clones, with around nine tenths found just once. Germline V gene data show CDR1 as MDHEN and CDR2 as SYDVKM. Trimming at V came to 10 bases and at J to 0 bases, leaving 12 bases not matched to a gene. The CDR3 extends over 18 amino acids. The donors were part of the validation cohort of 100 to 150 subjects. That cohort was separate from the first cohort, which comprised about 670 subjects. As for this clone: Its target is unknown.

This sequence originates from a young man in good health and CMV-seronegative. The sample consisted of PBMCs. This chain links TRBV28 with TRBJ2-7, with TRBD2 identical over 16 bases. CDR3 region: CATKPGTSGRAGSYEQYF. Written as DNA, the CDR3 is TGTGCCACCAAACCCGGGACTAGCGGGAGGGCGGGCTCCTACGAGCAGTACTTC.